Below, one T cell receptor beta chain is given with its context. Its antigen is not yet known. No much larger clone exists at a distance of one base, and base qualities are not known. These data come from a study of Tregs in tolerant kidney transplant recipients (dated 2019 in TCRdb). Turning to the overall study: The study used TCRbeta sequencing to identify donor-specific regulatory T cells before combined kidney and bone marrow transplantation, then tracked those cells after transplant. General study outcomes and caveats: Although technical replication error seemed to be minimal, the question of biological reproducibility was not addressed directly. Because only a small number of patients were included, the study had limitations, and the results will need to be validated in larger populations as well as under other immunosuppression protocols. For some patients, the PCR primers changed as time went on, which meant samples from those patients could not be compared with one another at the nucleotide level. In tolerant patients, the expansion of donor-specific Tregs was greater than global Treg expansion, suggesting that the expansion was antigen-driven rather than nonspecific. Expanding Tregs with activated donor B cells appeared to identify the most biologically relevant and donor-specific TCRbeta repertoire.

Via the germline V gene, CDR1 is MNHEY and CDR2 SVGAGI. The V end gives up 2 bases and the J end 9 bases, leaving 5 bases in the junction not matched to a gene. Spanning cysteine to phenylalanine, the CDR3 consists of 14 amino acids. Just the 42-base CDR3 DNA is kept, in frame starting at base 1. For TCRbeta CDR3 sequencing, genomic DNA was extracted from sorted cells using the QIAGEN DNeasy Blood and Tissue Kit. High-throughput TCRbeta CDR3 sequencing, which included PCR amplification with bias correction and internal controls, was done commercially through immunoSEQ. From the authors' description of their analysis: Unique productive TCRbeta sequences were defined by CDR3 nucleotide sequence where primers matched, and otherwise by CDR3 amino acid sequence together with Vbeta and Jbeta genes. Sorting error was corrected by removing sequences shared between sorted populations at a frequency ratio of 2:1 or less, and the remaining shared sequences were assigned to the higher population. A sequence counted as donor-reactive if, in CFSE-low cells, the sequence had a frequency of at least 0.01% and was expanded at least 5-fold compared with unstimulated cells. Jensen-Shannon divergence calculated on the top 100 TCRbeta sequences ranked by frequency was used to measure repertoire divergence. For samples with multiple sequencing runs, sorting error was corrected in each run separately before the runs were combined. The table was pulled from immuneACCESS by TCRdb, which kept in-frame rearrangements only. Such tables lose some clones; where checked, under half of the loss comes from unresolved V genes, and the rest has no known cause. V and J calls plus clone size are reproduced from that table; the DNA served to infer D and trimming. The sample table shows about 81,000 clones, and around nine tenths are seen once. Of the sample, roughly 1.6% falls within the top ten clones.

Related donors were used in the transplants with nonmyeloablative bone marrow transplantation, and mixed chimerism was transient in the human trials. Thawed PBMCs were FACS-sorted into unstimulated Tregs (CD4+CD25+CD127-), CD4+ non-Tregs (CD4+CD25-), CD4 cells and CD8 cells. The patients were 4 recipients of combined kidney and bone marrow transplants from the ITN036ST trial, and samples were available only for these trial subjects. Healthy control blood was separated into PBMCs by Ficoll density gradient and cryopreserved, and patient PBMCs were collected both before and after transplant. The TCR comes from a human patient who received a combined kidney and bone marrow transplant. Where a transplant has occurred, the graft donor may have supplied some of the T cells. The input for sequencing was CD4+ T cells from blood (PBMCs), taken 24 months after the transplant. Recombination linked TRBV6-5 to TRBJ2-1; 9 middle bases align to TRBD2. CDR3 sequence: CASSYGGLAGEQFF. The DNA is as follows: TGTGCCAGCAGTTACGGGGGACTAGCTGGTGAGCAGTTCTTC.